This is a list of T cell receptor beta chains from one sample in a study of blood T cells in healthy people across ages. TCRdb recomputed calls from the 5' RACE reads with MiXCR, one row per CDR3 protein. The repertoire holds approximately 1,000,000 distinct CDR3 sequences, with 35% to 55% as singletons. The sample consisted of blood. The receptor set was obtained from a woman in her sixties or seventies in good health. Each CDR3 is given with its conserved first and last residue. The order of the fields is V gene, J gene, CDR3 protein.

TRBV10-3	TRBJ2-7	CAISESRTSSYEQYF
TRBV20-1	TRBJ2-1	CSARGGLGALSYNEQFF
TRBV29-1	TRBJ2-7	CSAAGQGGSYEQYF
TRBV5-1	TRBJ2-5	CASSLTASQETQYF
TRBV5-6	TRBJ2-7	CASSFFFGTGGADGEQYF
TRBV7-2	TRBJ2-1	CASSARTSGRYNEQFF
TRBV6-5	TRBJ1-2	CASSADSGYGYTF
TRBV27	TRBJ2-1	CASSLEGGQMGEQFF
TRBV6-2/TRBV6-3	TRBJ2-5	CASTSRIAGGHQETQYF
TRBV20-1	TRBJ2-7	CSARDVGQGTYEQYF
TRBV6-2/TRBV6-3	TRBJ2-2	CASSYSTPGLAGINTGELFF
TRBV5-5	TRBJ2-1	CASSLGAKSSYNEQFF
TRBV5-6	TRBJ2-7	CASSPGGLGSYEQYF
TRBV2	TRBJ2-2	CAGADGVPGGELFF
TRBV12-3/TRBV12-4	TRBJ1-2	CASSPLGGAGANYGYTF
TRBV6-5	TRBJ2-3	CASTEGTSGTDTQYF
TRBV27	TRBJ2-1	CASSELAGARRLEQFF
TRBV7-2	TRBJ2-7	CVSSEAAGRYNEQYF
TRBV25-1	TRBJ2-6	CAGSGGTGFHSGANVLTF
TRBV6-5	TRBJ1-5	CASSLGTGFDQPQHF
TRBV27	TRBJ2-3	CASSLSIADLSTDTQYF
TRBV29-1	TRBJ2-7	CSVLTGERGYEQYF
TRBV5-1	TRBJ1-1	CASSLKGSGLEAFF
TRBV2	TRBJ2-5	CASSSLGQRQETQYF
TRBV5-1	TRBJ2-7	CASSLGRTSSGAYEQYF
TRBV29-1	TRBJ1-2	CSAPGGGGYTF
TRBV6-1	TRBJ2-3	CASSDRGRADTQYF
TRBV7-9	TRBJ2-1	CASSLSGSKQFF
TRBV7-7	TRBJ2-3	CASSLAPTGTDTQYF
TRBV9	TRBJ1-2	CASSVDDRDGYTF
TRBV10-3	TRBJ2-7	CAISDNPSRASERHPYF
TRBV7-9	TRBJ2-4	CASSPRLAGKNIQYF
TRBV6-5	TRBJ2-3	CASRLTALTDTQYF
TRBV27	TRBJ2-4	CASSLTGTGIGIQYF
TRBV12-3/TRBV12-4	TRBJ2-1	CASSFYSGRGGYNEQFF
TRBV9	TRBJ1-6	CASSPRRGVSPLHF
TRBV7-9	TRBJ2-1	CASSLSHKVDVEQFF
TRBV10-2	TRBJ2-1	CASRGETSGYNEQFF
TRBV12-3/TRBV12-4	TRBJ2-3	CASNIWTGESDTQYF
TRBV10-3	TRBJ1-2	CAISVDGVGGYTF
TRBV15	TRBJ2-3	CATSPDADTQYF
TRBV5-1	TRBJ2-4	CASSEGSIQYF
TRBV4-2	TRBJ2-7	CASSLRLAGDYEQYF
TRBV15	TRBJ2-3	CATSRDQQGMPDTQYF
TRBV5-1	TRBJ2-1	CASSLVHRLYNEQFF
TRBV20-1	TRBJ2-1	CSVEGTSSYNEQFF
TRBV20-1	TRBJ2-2	CSARVGGPNTGELFF
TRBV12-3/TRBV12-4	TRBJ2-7	CASSWSIEQYF
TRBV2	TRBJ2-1	CASSPGLAGGDEFF
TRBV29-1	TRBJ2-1	CSVDKRGGFYNEQFF
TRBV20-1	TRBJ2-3	CSARDPWGTSNTDTQYF
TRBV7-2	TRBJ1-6	CASSLGPYNSPLHF
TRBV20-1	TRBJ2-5	CSARDLRLAVETQYF
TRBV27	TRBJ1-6	CASRFSNSPLHF
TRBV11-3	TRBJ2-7	CASSLEGTGVSEQYF
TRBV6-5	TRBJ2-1	CASSYSSGTFYNEQFF
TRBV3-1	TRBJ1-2	CASSQRQGIRYGYTF
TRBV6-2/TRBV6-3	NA	CASSYRETAKNIQYF
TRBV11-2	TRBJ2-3	CASGTGIPDTQYF